The 17 T cell receptor beta chains below were found in one sample sequenced in a study of blood T cell repertoires in COVID-19 (TCRdb year 2020). The library was prepared using the immunoSEQ multiplex PCR assay. Held by TCRdb, this immuneACCESS table contains in-frame sequences only and omits some clones. Under half of the omission traces to an unresolved V gene where checked; the cause of the rest is unknown. The sample profile shows 130,000 or so clones; roughly 84% of them were found once. Of the sample, 3.9% falls within the top ten clones. The specimen was PBMCs or T cells enriched from blood (not recorded which). The source is a woman in her twenties or thirties who had recovered from COVID-19.

V is TRBV7-2 and J is TRBJ2-7; TRBD1 is a possible D gene (6 bases). CDR1 SGHTA and CDR2 FQGNSA come from the germline V gene. Trimming left V 2 bases short and J 3 bases short, with 11 bases between. This CDR3 region has 14 residues. CDR3 amino acids: CASSLRDTSYEQYF. The CDR3 nucleotides are TGTGCCAGCAGCTTACGGGACACAAGCTACGAGCAGTACTTC.

The chain links TRBV5-8 to TRBJ2-7; 7 bases match TRBD1. This CDR3 is built from 15 residues. V was pared by 2 bases and J by 2 bases, with 7 bases of the junction left unmatched. Germline CDR1 reads SGHTS; CDR2 reads YDEGEE. Written as DNA, the CDR3 is TGTGCCAGCAGCTTAACAGGGGCGAGAGCCTACGAGCAGTACTTC. It codes for CASSLTGARAYEQYF.

The rearrangement links TRBV27 to TRBJ2-4, with D perhaps matching TRBD1 (6 bases). Germline V gives CDR1 MNHEY, CDR2 SMNVEV (reference sequence). V was shortened by 4 bases and J by 8 bases, with 33 bases between the two germline ends. The CDR3 has 20 residues. This CDR3 reads CASSSPPFWDIKTRGDIQYF. As DNA, the CDR3 is TGTGCCAGCAGTTCCCCCCCATTTTGGGACATCAAGACCCGAGGTGACATTCAGTACTTC.

This clone occurred a few times. CDR3 sequence (DNA): TGTGCCAGCAGCTTTAGCGGGAGGGCCTCCTACGAGCAGTACTTC. Translation: CASSFSGRASYEQYF. The chain recombines TRBV5-6 with TRBJ2-7, with 11 bases identical to TRBD2. The CDR3 spans 15 residues. V shed 2 bases, J shed 0 bases, and the junction held 1 base outside the gene matches. Germline V gene sequence: CDR1 SGHDT, CDR2 YYEEEE.

This chain links TRBV2 with TRBJ2-7, with TRBD2 matching 10 bases. Germline CDR1 reads SNHLY; CDR2 reads FYNNEI. With 6 bases clipped from V and 1 base from J, the junction kept 9 bases outside the gene matches. The CDR3 sequence is 16 residues long. The CDR3 DNA sequence: TGTGCCAGCAGCCGCGTGGGGACTAGCGTTTCCTACGAGCAGTACTTC. It yields the protein CASSRVGTSVSYEQYF.

A single count supports this clone. The chain has TRBV2 and TRBJ1-2; the match to TRBD1 covers 10 bases. V was pared by 1 base and J by 8 bases, with 4 bases of the junction left unmatched. The length of the CDR3 is 14 residues. Germline V gene data show CDR1 as SNHLY and CDR2 as FYNNEI. DNA of the CDR3: TGTGCCAGCAGTGAAGTGGGACAGGGGAGCGGCTACACCTTC. Its translation: CASSEVGQGSGYTF.

This chain links TRBV28 with TRBJ1-2, with 9 bases lining up with TRBD1. The V gene's germline CDR1 is MDHEN and CDR2 SYDVKM. J gave up 4 bases and V 8 bases, and 8 bases lay outside the gene matches. This CDR3 has 14 residues. This CDR3 reads CASQMGQGSYGYTF. Here the CDR3 DNA reads TGTGCCAGCCAAATGGGACAGGGAAGCTATGGCTACACCTTC.

The chain joins TRBV27 to TRBJ2-3, with 12 bases fitting TRBD2. CDR1 and CDR2 from the germline V gene are MNHEY and SMNVEV (reference sequence). V trimming: 6 bases; J trimming: 0 bases; junction bases outside the gene matches: 4. The CDR3 extends over 16 amino acids. The CDR3 sequence is CASSPGTSGSTDTQYF. CDR3 nucleotides: TGTGCCAGCAGCCCCGGGACTAGCGGGAGCACAGATACGCAGTATTTT.

This clone turned up a few times. V gene TRBV11-3 combines with J gene TRBJ2-7, with 7 bases fitting TRBD1. CDR3 length: 13 amino acids. The junction had 5 bases not matched to a gene; V was cut back by 4 bases and J by 5 bases. In germline, CDR1 is SGHNT, CDR2 YENEEA. In nucleotides, the CDR3 is TGTGCCAGCAGCTCGGGACAGTGGAACGAGCAGTACTTC. It encodes CASSSGQWNEQYF.

V and J are TRBV9 and TRBJ1-3; perhaps TRBD1 as D (5 bases). The CDR3 has 19 amino acids. Deletions cut 0 bases from V and 4 bases from J, with 23 bases between. Per the germline V gene, CDR1 is SGDLS and CDR2 is YYNGEE. Written as DNA, the CDR3 is TGTGCCAGCAGCGTAGGTGGAGGGAATCGGGGCATCTCGGGAAACACCATATATTTT. Translation: CASSVGGGNRGISGNTIYF.

This rearrangement joins TRBV9 to TRBJ2-1; 8 nucleotides match TRBD2. The CDR3 loop spans 16 amino acids. Unmatched junction bases numbered 9, after V lost 3 bases and J lost 4 bases. Germline V gene sequence: CDR1 SGDLS, CDR2 YYNGEE. The CDR3 region is CASSAYSGGGYNEQFF. As DNA, the CDR3 is TGTGCCAGCAGCGCCTATTCTGGCGGGGGGTACAATGAGCAGTTCTTC.

The rearrangement uses TRBV6-5 and TRBJ2-3, with D perhaps TRBD2 (5 bases). The CDR3 consists of 13 residues. From germline, CDR1 is MNHEY and CDR2 SVGAGI. Trimming shortened V by 6 bases and J by 2 bases, and 9 bases separated the two germline ends. CDR3 sequence reads: CASSLANTDTQYF. DNA of the CDR3: TGTGCCAGCAGCTTAGCGAACACAGATACGCAGTATTTT.

The gene calls are TRBV28 and TRBJ1-1, with D tentatively TRBD1 (6 bases). The germline CDR1 and CDR2 sequences are MDHEN and SYDVKM. With 6 bases removed from V and 3 bases from J, the gap between germline ends came to 20 bases. The length of the CDR3 is 16 residues. As DNA, the CDR3 is TGTGCCAGCAGCGCTCCCCTTACAGGGTTCTACACTGAAGCTTTCTTT. It yields the protein CASSAPLTGFYTEAFF.

The rearrangement links TRBV28 to TRBJ2-1; maybe TRBD2 (6 bases). V lost 3 bases, J lost 2 bases, and 14 bases lay in between. Germline CDR1 MDHEN, CDR2 SYDVKM. The CDR3 length is 16 residues. The CDR3 DNA reads as TGTGCCAGCAGTTTGCTCGGGAGCCGAGCCTACAATGAGCAGTTCTTC. This codes for CASSLLGSRAYNEQFF.

The V call is TRBV24-1, the J call TRBJ2-7; 11 bases are a match to TRBD2. This CDR3 region has 16 residues. The junction had 2 bases not matched to a gene; V was cut back by 0 bases and J by 2 bases. The germline CDR1 and CDR2 sequences are KGHDR and SFDVKD. This CDR3 reads CATSDLTSGSTYEQYF. CDR3 sequence (DNA): TGTGCCACCAGTGATTTGACTAGCGGGAGTACCTACGAGCAGTACTTC.

This clone has only a few counts. This chain uses TRBV6-2 or TRBV6-3 with TRBJ2-1; 9 bases agree with TRBD2. V shed 4 bases, J shed 3 bases, and the junction held 16 bases outside the gene matches. The CDR3 extends over 19 amino acids. Per the germline V gene, CDR1 is MNHEY and CDR2 is SVGEGT. The DNA of the CDR3 is TGTGCCAGCAGTTCCAAACCCTATCGGAGCGGGAGGTTCTACAATGAGCAGTTCTTC. Encoded protein: CASSSKPYRSGRFYNEQFF.

This chain connects TRBV3-1 (or the pseudogene TRBV3-2) to TRBJ2-1; 8 bases fit TRBD1. This CDR3 has 17 residues. Germline lookup yields CDR1 LGHDT and CDR2 YNNKEL (reference sequence). The V and J ends lost 5 bases and 6 bases, in that order; junction bases with no gene match: 15. This CDR3 reads CASSSYPLDRVGNEQFF. Written as DNA, the CDR3 is TGTGCCAGCAGCTCTTATCCCTTGGACAGGGTCGGCAATGAGCAGTTCTTC.